A selection of T cell receptor beta chains follows, all from one sample in a study of OX40 agonist ivuxolimab in advanced cancers. Using immunoSEQ multiplex PCR, the repertoire was profiled, and TCRdb retains in-frame clones only, with some absent. The profile shows around 68,000 clones, approximately 90% of them singletons. This sample comprised CD4+ or CD8+ T cells sorted from blood, obtained in a trial of the OX40 agonist ivuxolimab. All receptors derive from an adult with an advanced solid tumor such as melanoma, head and neck, liver or kidney cancer. Each CDR3 is given with its conserved first and last residue. Each record gives: J gene, D gene, V gene, clone size, CDR3 protein, CDR3 DNA. A D gene is named only where the DNA matches it firmly. The size field is filled for only some rows; it gives once, few, many or a size class.

J: TRBJ1-6
D: TRBD1
V: TRBV19
size: NA
CDR3: CASRTTPDRGSSYNSPLHF
DNA: TGTGCCAGTAGGACCACCCCCGACAGGGGGAGCTCCTATAATTCACCCCTCCACTTT

J: TRBJ1-6
D: NA
V: TRBV6-1
size: NA
CDR3: CASSEVGRSNSPLHF
DNA: TGTGCCAGCAGTGAAGTTGGGCGCTCGAATTCACCCCTCCACTTT

J: TRBJ2-3
D: TRBD2
V: TRBV19
size: NA
CDR3: CASSIDPGGFTDTQYF
DNA: TGTGCCAGTAGTATAGATCCGGGAGGGTTCACAGATACGCAGTATTTT

J: TRBJ2-5
D: TRBD2
V: TRBV7-8
size: NA
CDR3: CASSTRGGETGRETQYF
DNA: TGTGCCAGCAGCACCCGGGGCGGGGAGACCGGGAGGGAGACCCAGTACTTC

J: TRBJ2-7
D: NA
V: TRBV28
size: NA
CDR3: CASSFRGVSSYEQYF
DNA: TGTGCCAGCAGTTTTAGGGGGGTAAGCTCCTACGAGCAGTACTTC

J: TRBJ1-3
D: NA
V: TRBV30
size: NA
CDR3: CAWSVRQDTIYF
DNA: TGTGCCTGGAGTGTACGGCAAGACACCATATATTTT

J: TRBJ2-4
D: TRBD1
V: TRBV7-8
size: few
CDR3: CASSSTLGTGNIQYF
DNA: TGTGCCAGCAGCTCGACCCTGGGGACAGGGAACATTCAGTACTTC

J: TRBJ2-1
D: TRBD1
V: TRBV6-1
size: NA
CDR3: CASSGQGGYNEQFF
DNA: TGTGCCAGCAGCGGACAGGGAGGCTACAATGAGCAGTTCTTC

J: TRBJ2-3
D: TRBD2
V: TRBV9
size: NA
CDR3: CASSPLGREVTDTQYF
DNA: TGTGCCAGCAGCCCCCTTGGGCGGGAGGTAACAGATACGCAGTATTTT

J: TRBJ1-2
D: NA
V: TRBV27
size: NA
CDR3: CASSLEDGYTF
DNA: TGTGCCAGCAGTTTAGAGGATGGCTACACCTTC

J: TRBJ2-2
D: TRBD1
V: TRBV7-9
size: NA
CDR3: CASGQGEGGELFF
DNA: TGTGCCAGCGGACAGGGTGAGGGCGGGGAGCTGTTTTTT

J: TRBJ1-2
D: TRBD1
V: TRBV6-1
size: NA
CDR3: CASSEAGDRGPDYGYTF
DNA: TGTGCCAGCAGTGAAGCGGGAGACAGGGGACCGGACTATGGCTACACCTTC

J: TRBJ1-2
D: NA
V: TRBV4-1
size: few
CDR3: CASSQGGQGYTF
DNA: TGCGCCAGCAGCCAAGGAGGTCAGGGCTACACCTTC

J: TRBJ1-1
D: TRBD1
V: TRBV6-1
size: NA
CDR3: CASSTGVNTEAFF
DNA: TGTGCCAGCAGCACAGGGGTGAACACTGAAGCTTTCTTT

J: TRBJ1-6
D: NA
V: TRBV5-4
size: NA
CDR3: CASSRRLGYNSPLHF
DNA: TGTGCCAGCAGTCGACGCCTGGGCTATAATTCACCCCTCCACTTT

J: TRBJ1-2
D: NA
V: TRBV30
size: NA
CDR3: CAWSQGRQGIYGYTF
DNA: TGTGCCTGGAGCCAAGGGCGGCAGGGAATCTATGGCTACACCTTC

J: TRBJ2-7
D: NA
V: TRBV4-1
size: NA
CDR3: CASSPRTETYEQYF
DNA: TGCGCCAGCAGCCCGAGGACAGAGACCTACGAGCAGTACTTC

J: TRBJ1-5
D: TRBD1
V: TRBV10-3
size: NA
CDR3: CAIRSDRGNQPQHF
DNA: TGTGCCATCAGGAGCGACAGGGGTAATCAGCCCCAGCATTTT

J: TRBJ1-4
D: NA
V: TRBV6-1
size: NA
CDR3: CASRRWEANEKLFF
DNA: TGTGCCAGCAGAAGGTGGGAAGCTAATGAAAAACTGTTTTTT

J: TRBJ2-5
D: TRBD1
V: TRBV6-6
size: NA
CDR3: CASRSTGGGETQYF
DNA: TGTGCCAGCAGATCGACAGGGGGCGGGGAGACCCAGTACTTC

J: TRBJ1-2
D: TRBD1
V: TRBV7-7
size: NA
CDR3: CASSPPDREPYGYTF
DNA: TGTGCTAGCAGCCCGCCGGACAGGGAGCCCTATGGCTACACCTTC